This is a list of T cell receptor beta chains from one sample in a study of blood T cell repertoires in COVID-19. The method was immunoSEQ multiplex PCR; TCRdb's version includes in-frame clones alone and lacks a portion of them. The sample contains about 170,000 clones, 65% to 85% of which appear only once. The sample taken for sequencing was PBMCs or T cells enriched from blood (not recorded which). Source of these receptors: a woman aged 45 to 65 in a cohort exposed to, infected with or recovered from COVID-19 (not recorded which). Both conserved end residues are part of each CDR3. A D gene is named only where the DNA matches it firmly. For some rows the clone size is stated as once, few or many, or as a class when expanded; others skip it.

CATNDRTNQPQHF	TGTGCCACTAACGACAGGACCAATCAGCCCCAGCATTTT	NA	TRBV19	TRBJ1-5	NA	13
CASRLELASGGNEQYF	TGTGCCAGCAGATTAGAGTTGGCTAGCGGGGGCAACGAGCAGTACTTC	TRBD2	TRBV7-2	TRBJ2-7	NA	16
CASSTVRTGGYTEAFF	TGTGCCAGCTCAACGGTTAGAACAGGGGGCTATACTGAAGCTTTCTTT	TRBD1	TRBV18	TRBJ1-1	NA	16
CASSVASSANTGELFF	TGTGCCAGCAGCGTGGCCTCTAGCGCGAACACCGGGGAGCTGTTTTTT	NA	TRBV9	TRBJ2-2	once	16
CASSEGGVMGSPLHF	TGTGCCAGCAGTGAAGGCGGAGTGATGGGTTCACCCCTCCACTTT	NA	TRBV2	TRBJ1-6	NA	15
CASSRVTGNYGYTF	TGTGCCAGCAGCAGAGTCACAGGGAACTATGGCTACACCTTC	NA	TRBV5-6	TRBJ1-2	NA	14
CASSVDRGRTFF	TGTGCCAGCAGCGTAGACAGGGGAAGAACTTTCTTT	TRBD1	TRBV5-6	TRBJ1-1	NA	12
CASSPDNNQPQHF	TGTGCCAGCTCCCCGGACAACAATCAGCCCCAGCATTTT	NA	TRBV18	TRBJ1-5	once	13
CASSTGSSYNSPLHF	TGTGCCAGCAGCACAGGGAGCTCCTATAATTCACCCCTCCACTTT	NA	TRBV3-1/TRBV3-2	TRBJ1-6	NA	15
CASSYQPGLNTEAFF	TGTGCCAGCAGCTACCAGCCAGGCCTGAACACTGAAGCTTTCTTT	NA	TRBV5-6	TRBJ1-1	NA	15
CASSLNTGGAGGSNYEQYF	TGTGCCAGCAGTTTGAATACAGGGGGAGCGGGAGGCTCGAACTACGAGCAGTACTTC	NA	TRBV28	TRBJ2-7	NA	19
CATSDGPSGSYEQYF	TGTGCCACCAGTGATGGGCCTAGCGGGAGTTACGAGCAGTACTTC	TRBD2	TRBV24-1	TRBJ2-7	once	15
CASSLVDGGSPLETQYF	TGCGCCAGCAGCTTGGTCGACGGGGGATCCCCTCTGGAGACCCAGTACTTC	NA	TRBV5-1	TRBJ2-5	NA	17
CASTSRVASYEQYF	TGTGCCAGTACCTCGAGGGTAGCCTCCTACGAGCAGTACTTC	NA	TRBV19	TRBJ2-7	NA	14
CASSSYRGLGEKLFF	TGTGCCAGCAGTTCATACAGGGGGCTCGGCGAAAAACTGTTTTTT	TRBD1	TRBV27	TRBJ1-4	once	15
CAWSSNLYNEQFF	TGTGCCTGGAGTTCAAACTTGTACAATGAGCAGTTCTTC	NA	TRBV30	TRBJ2-1	NA	13
CASSPGTEYGYTF	TGTGCCAGCTCACCCGGGACAGAGTATGGCTACACCTTC	TRBD1	TRBV18	TRBJ1-2	NA	13
CASSQDQGGTYNSPLHF	TGTGCCAGCAGCCAAGATCAGGGAGGAACCTATAATTCACCCCTCCACTTT	NA	TRBV3-1/TRBV3-2	TRBJ1-6	NA	17
CASSFDERGEQYF	TGTGCCAGCAGCTTTGATGAACGGGGCGAGCAGTACTTC	NA	TRBV5-4	TRBJ2-7	NA	13
CASTTDRAAYNEQFF	TGTGCCAGCACCACTGACAGGGCTGCCTACAATGAGCAGTTCTTC	TRBD1	TRBV7-8	TRBJ2-1	NA	15
CASSLAAGATYEQYF	TGTGCCAGCAGCTTGGCTGCGGGGGCAACCTACGAGCAGTACTTC	NA	TRBV5-6	TRBJ2-7	NA	15
CASSGSGSIEQYF	TGCGCCAGCAGCGGTAGCGGGAGTATCGAGCAGTACTTC	TRBD2	TRBV5-1	TRBJ2-7	few	13
CASSLLAVPTDTQYF	TGTGCCAGCAGCTTACTAGCGGTTCCCACAGATACGCAGTATTTT	TRBD2	TRBV6-5	TRBJ2-3	NA	15
CASSQEGRTGGMEKLFF	TGCGCCAGCAGCCAAGAGGGTCGGACAGGGGGGATGGAAAAACTGTTTTTT	TRBD1	TRBV4-1	TRBJ1-4	NA	17
CASLQNTGELFF	TGTGCCAGCTTACAGAACACCGGGGAGCTGTTTTTT	NA	TRBV12-3/TRBV12-4	TRBJ2-2	once	12
CASSKAGTSGGPRAYNEQFF	TGTGCCAGCAGCAAAGCCGGGACTAGCGGGGGGCCACGGGCATACAATGAGCAGTTCTTC	TRBD2	TRBV9	TRBJ2-1	NA	20
CASSQDAGGGWQETQYF	TGCGCCAGCAGCCAAGATGCCGGCGGGGGCTGGCAAGAGACCCAGTACTTC	NA	TRBV4-1	TRBJ2-5	NA	17
CASSLIRLAGEETQYF	TGTGCTAGCAGCTTAATCCGACTAGCGGGAGAAGAGACCCAGTACTTC	TRBD2	TRBV7-7	TRBJ2-5	NA	16
CASSVGLAGVSDTQYF	TGTGCCAGCAGCGTCGGACTAGCAGGGGTTTCAGATACGCAGTATTTT	TRBD2	TRBV13	TRBJ2-3	NA	16
CASSYTAGYGNQPQHF	TGTGCCAGCAGTTATACCGCAGGGTACGGCAATCAGCCCCAGCATTTT	NA	TRBV6-6	TRBJ1-5	NA	16
CASSLSRVNTEAFF	TGTGCCAGCAGCTTAAGCAGGGTGAACACTGAAGCTTTCTTT	NA	TRBV7-9	TRBJ1-1	NA	14